These T cell receptor beta chains were read from a single sample in a study of shared T cell receptors in the human thymus. Method: immunoSEQ multiplex PCR; TCRdb's copy keeps in-frame clones and lacks some. The sample has hundreds of thousands of clones, approximately 89% seen once. The data also belong to a second study, concerning human thymus T cells.

Sequenced sample: thymocytes. The receptors derive from a boy younger than two with a congenital heart defect. CDR3s include the opening cysteine and the closing phenylalanine or tryptophan.

J,V,CDR3
TRBJ2-7,TRBV2,CASSEAGLAGAEEQYF
TRBJ2-3,TRBV7-8,CASTWGGQRDTQYF
TRBJ2-1,TRBV11-3,CASSLEGLAGNEQFF
TRBJ2-7,TRBV4-3,CASSATRRAGEQYF
TRBJ1-6,TRBV19,CASSALTRFDESPLHF
TRBJ1-1,TRBV30,CAWSEDRRNTEAFF
TRBJ1-2,TRBV7-2,CASSLGQGYGYTF
TRBJ2-2,TRBV29-1,CSVDLGRGTGELFF
TRBJ1-1,TRBV7-9,CASSLIYDRTPEAFF
TRBJ2-7,TRBV6-5,CASSSHPDRAREQYF
TRBJ2-1,TRBV19,CASSTPQRGGRNEQFF
TRBJ2-3,TRBV10-3,CAMKTSGRGDTQYF
TRBJ2-3,TRBV13,CASRTRGRKTDTQYF
TRBJ2-7,TRBV20-1,CSANRAYEQYF
TRBJ2-7,TRBV7-2,CASSFSGVFPYEQYF
TRBJ2-7,TRBV5-8,CASRSQQGATYEQYF
TRBJ2-1,TRBV30,CAWSVLAVHNEQFF
TRBJ2-7,TRBV27,CASRRDRGSYEQYF
TRBJ2-7,TRBV15,CATSRVPEALRYEQYF
TRBJ2-1,TRBV11-2,CASSPERGGLNEQFF
TRBJ2-5,TRBV7-8,CASSLARQGLGETQYF